Below, one T cell receptor beta chain is given with its context. Antigen unknown. This sample stems from a study of OX40 agonist ivuxolimab in advanced cancers. Libraries were prepared by immunoSEQ multiplex PCR; TCRdb keeps only in-frame clonotypes and omits some of them. The data hold roughly 79,000 clones, with 84% observed a single time. Regarding the study as a whole: Expanded clones were, on average, more numerous among CD8+ T cells than CD4+.

Per the germline V gene, CDR1 is MNHEY and CDR2 is SVGAGI. CDR3 length: 14 residues. Trimming pared 6 bases from V and 8 bases from J, leaving 16 bases between. This TCR was sampled from an adult with an advanced solid tumor such as melanoma, head and neck, liver or kidney cancer. The sequencing here drew on CD4+ or CD8+ T cells sorted from blood, taken in a trial of the OX40 agonist ivuxolimab. The chain recombines TRBV6-5 with TRBJ1-4, with D perhaps TRBD1 (6 bases). The CDR3 loop reads CASSSGVLGEKLFF. In DNA form, the CDR3 reads TGTGCCAGCAGCTCAGGGGTATTGGGAGAAAAACTGTTTTTT.